This T cell receptor beta chain was sequenced during a study of shared clonotypes between healthy human individuals. Generated by immunoSEQ multiplex PCR, the TCRdb table keeps only in-frame clones and is missing some. The sample shows about 2.4 million clones, 93% of them seen only once. Germline V gene lookup returns CDR1 SGHTA and CDR2 FQGNSA. V shed 2 bases and J shed 4 bases, with 11 bases lying between them. The CDR3 length is 14 residues. Findings and caveats of the study: Memory subsets had estimated richness that was generally smaller than that of naive subsets.

In the case of this clone: Its target is unknown.

The chain uses TRBV7-2 and TRBJ1-1, with D hard to call. The TCR comes from a man younger than 30 in good health. Some clones in this sample may be carry-over from other donors' samples. Material: naive CD4+ T cells from PBMCs. Subset denoted: CD45RA+ positively selected. The CDR3, as DNA: TGTGCCAGCAGCTTATCCTCGCTGGGCACTGAAGCTTTCTTT. This sequence encodes CASSLSSLGTEAFF.